The present T cell receptor beta chain was sequenced within a study of OX40 agonist ivuxolimab in advanced cancers. The CDR3 is 15 amino acids. Trimming took off 5 bases at V and 2 bases at J, with 12 bases between the two ends. The germline gives CDR1 MNHEY, CDR2 SMNVEV (reference sequence). Assay used: immunoSEQ multiplex PCR; TCRdb lists only in-frame clones, some missing. Of about 46,000 clones listed, 80% to 90% were seen once; the top ten hold roughly 12%. This specimen was CD4+ or CD8+ T cells sorted from blood, taken in a trial of the OX40 agonist ivuxolimab. This TCR was recovered from an adult with an advanced solid tumor such as melanoma, head and neck, liver or kidney cancer. The genes are TRBV27 and TRBJ2-2; D is uncertain. CDR3 coding DNA: TGTGCCAGCAGTCCCTCCTCTCTTAACACCGGGGAGCTGTTTTTT. Translating it yields CASSPSSLNTGELFF.